This T cell receptor beta chain was profiled in a study of a mutant IDH1 vaccine in newly diagnosed glioma. The wider study: Every participant had undergone radiotherapy, temozolomide, or both before, and most underwent both.

Generated by immunoSEQ multiplex PCR, the TCRdb table keeps only in-frame clones and is missing some. Among tens of thousands of clones listed, roughly four fifths were seen once. As to time point: week 35, safety follow-up. A 20-mer mutant IDH1 peptide at 300 ug was injected subcutaneously with topical imiquimod. Astrocytomas that were new, WHO grade 3 or 4, IDH1-mutant and ATRX-lost were present in the donors. This clone was picked up a small number of times. Its matching antigen is unknown. Sequencing was performed on PBMCs, taken from a glioma patient whose treatment included an IDH1 peptide vaccine. This TCR derives from a man between 45 and 60 years old with glioma.

For the CDR3, the DNA is TGTGCCAGCGTCAGAAGGGGCACTGAAGCTTTCTTT. Translation gives CASVRRGTEAFF. V is TRBV19 and J is TRBJ1-1; weak D call: TRBD1 (5 bases). Germline V gene data show CDR1 as LNHDA and CDR2 as SQIVND (reference sequence). V lost 9 bases and J 4 bases, leaving 12 bases between the germline ends. The CDR3 contains 12 residues.